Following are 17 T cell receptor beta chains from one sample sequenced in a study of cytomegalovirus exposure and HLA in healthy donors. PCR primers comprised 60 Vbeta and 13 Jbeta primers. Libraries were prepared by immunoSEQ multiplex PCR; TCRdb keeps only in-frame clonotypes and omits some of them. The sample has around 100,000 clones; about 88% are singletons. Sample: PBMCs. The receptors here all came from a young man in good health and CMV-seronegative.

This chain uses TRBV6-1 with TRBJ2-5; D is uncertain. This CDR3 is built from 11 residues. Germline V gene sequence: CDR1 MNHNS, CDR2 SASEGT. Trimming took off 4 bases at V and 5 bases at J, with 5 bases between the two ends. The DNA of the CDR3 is TGTGCCAGCAGTGTATTGGAGACCCAGTACTTC. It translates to CASSVLETQYF.

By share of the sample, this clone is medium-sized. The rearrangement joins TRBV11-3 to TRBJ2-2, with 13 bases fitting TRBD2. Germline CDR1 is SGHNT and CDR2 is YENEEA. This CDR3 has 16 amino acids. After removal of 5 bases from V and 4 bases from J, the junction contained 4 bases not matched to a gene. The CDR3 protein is CASSALAGGSTGELFF. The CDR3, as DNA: TGTGCCAGCAGCGCACTAGCGGGAGGGAGCACCGGGGAGCTGTTTTTT.

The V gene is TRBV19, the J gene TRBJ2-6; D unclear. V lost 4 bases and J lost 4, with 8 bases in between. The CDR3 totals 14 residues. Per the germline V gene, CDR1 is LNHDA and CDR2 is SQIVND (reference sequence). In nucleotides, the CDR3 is TGTGCCAGTAGTAAATGGCCAGGGGCCAACGTCCTGACTTTC. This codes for CASSKWPGANVLTF.

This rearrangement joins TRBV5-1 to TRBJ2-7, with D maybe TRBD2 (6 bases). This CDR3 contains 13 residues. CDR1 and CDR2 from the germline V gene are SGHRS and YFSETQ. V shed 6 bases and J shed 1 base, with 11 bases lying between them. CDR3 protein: CASKLAGSYEQYF. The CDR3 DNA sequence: TGCGCCAGCAAACTGGCGGGGTCCTACGAGCAGTACTTC.

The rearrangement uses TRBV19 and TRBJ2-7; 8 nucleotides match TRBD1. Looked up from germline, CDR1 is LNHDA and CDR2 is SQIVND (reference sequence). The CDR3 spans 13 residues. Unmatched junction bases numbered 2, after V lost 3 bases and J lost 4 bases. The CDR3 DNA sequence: TGTGCCAGTAGTATGGGACAGGTATACGAGCAGTACTTC. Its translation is CASSMGQVYEQYF.

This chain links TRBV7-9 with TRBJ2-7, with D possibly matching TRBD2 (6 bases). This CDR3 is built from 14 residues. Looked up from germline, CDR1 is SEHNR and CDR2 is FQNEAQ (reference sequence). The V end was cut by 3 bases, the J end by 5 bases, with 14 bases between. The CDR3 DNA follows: TGTGCCAGCAGCTTCCGGGCGGGACGGAACGAGCAGTACTTC. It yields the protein CASSFRAGRNEQYF.

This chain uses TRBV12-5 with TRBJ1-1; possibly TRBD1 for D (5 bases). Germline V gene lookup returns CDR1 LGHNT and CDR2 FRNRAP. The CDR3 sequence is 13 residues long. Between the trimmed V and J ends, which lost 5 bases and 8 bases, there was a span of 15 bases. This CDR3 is CASGAGTAREAFF. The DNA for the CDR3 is TGTGCTAGTGGTGCAGGGACTGCCAGAGAAGCTTTCTTT.

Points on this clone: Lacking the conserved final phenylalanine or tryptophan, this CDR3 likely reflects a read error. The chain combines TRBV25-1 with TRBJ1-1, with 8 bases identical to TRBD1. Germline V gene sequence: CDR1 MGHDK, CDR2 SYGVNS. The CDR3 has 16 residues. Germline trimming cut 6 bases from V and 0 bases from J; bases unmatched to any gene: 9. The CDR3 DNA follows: TGTGCCAGCAGAAAACAGGGGGGTGGCGTGAACACTGAAGCTTTCGTT. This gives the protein CASRKQGGGVNTEAFV.

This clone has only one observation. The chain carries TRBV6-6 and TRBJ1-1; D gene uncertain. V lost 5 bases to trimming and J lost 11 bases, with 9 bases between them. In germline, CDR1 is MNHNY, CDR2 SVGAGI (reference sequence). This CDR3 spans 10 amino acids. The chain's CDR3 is CASSVERAFF. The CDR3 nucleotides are TGTGCCAGCAGTGTAGAGCGGGCTTTCTTT.

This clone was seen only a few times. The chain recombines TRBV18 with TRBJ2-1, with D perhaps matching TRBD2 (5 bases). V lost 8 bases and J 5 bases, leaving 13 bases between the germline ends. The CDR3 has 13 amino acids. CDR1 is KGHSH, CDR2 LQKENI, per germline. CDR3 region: CASASLADNEQFF. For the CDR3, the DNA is TGTGCCAGCGCAAGCCTAGCCGACAATGAGCAGTTCTTC.

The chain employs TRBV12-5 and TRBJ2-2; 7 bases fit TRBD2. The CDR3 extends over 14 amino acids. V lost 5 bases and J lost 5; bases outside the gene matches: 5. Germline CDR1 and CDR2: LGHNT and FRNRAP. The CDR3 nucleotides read TGTGCTAGTGGTGTGAGCGGGACTACCGGGGAGCTGTTTTTT. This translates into CASGVSGTTGELFF. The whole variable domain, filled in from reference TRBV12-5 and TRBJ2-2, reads DARVTQTPRHKVTEMGQEVTMRCQPILGHNTVFWYRQTMMQGLELLAYFRNRAPLDDSGMPKDRFSAEMPDATLATLKIQPSEPRDSAVYFCASGVSGTTGELFFGEGSRLTVL.

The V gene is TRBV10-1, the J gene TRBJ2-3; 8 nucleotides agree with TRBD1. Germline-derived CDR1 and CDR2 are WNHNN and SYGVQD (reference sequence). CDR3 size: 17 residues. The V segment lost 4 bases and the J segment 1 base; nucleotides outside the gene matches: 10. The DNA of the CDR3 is TGCGCCAGCAGTGGGGTCCGCTTGGGACAGGGCACAGATACGCAGTATTTT. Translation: CASSGVRLGQGTDTQYF.

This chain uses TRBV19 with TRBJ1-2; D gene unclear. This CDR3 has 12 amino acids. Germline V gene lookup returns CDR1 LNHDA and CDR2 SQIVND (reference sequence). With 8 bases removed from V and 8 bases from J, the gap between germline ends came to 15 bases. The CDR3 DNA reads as TGTGCCAGTGCTAGTAGGCGGCAGGGCTACACCTTC. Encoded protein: CASASRRQGYTF.

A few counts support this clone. The DNA for the CDR3 is TGTGCCAGCAGCCCTACTAGCGGGAGGACAGATACGCAGTATTTT. Encoded protein: CASSPTSGRTDTQYF. This chain links TRBV7-9 with TRBJ2-3; 12 positions match TRBD2. The length of the CDR3 is 15 residues. J lost 3 bases, V lost 5 bases, and 3 bases had no gene match. Germline CDR1 is SEHNR and CDR2 is FQNEAQ (reference sequence).

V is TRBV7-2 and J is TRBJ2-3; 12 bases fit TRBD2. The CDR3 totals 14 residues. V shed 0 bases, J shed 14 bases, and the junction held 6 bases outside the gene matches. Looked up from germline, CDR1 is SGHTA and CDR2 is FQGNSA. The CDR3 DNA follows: TGTGCCAGCAGCTTAGCCCCTAGCGGGAGGGCCTGGTATTTT. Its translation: CASSLAPSGRAWYF.

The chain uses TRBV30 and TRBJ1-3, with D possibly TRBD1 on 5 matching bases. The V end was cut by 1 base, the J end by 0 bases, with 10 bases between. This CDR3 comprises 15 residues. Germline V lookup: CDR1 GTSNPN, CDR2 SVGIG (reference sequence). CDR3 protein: CAWSGARASGNTIYF. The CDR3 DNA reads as TGTGCCTGGAGTGGAGCCAGGGCCTCTGGAAACACCATATATTTT.

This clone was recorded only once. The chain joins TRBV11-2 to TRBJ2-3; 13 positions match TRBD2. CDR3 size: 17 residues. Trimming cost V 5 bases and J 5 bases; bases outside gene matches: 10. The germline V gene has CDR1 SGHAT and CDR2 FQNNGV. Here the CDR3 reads CASSLRTSGSGGDTQYF. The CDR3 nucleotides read TGTGCCAGCAGCCTCCGGACTAGCGGGAGTGGTGGAGATACGCAGTATTTT.